This TCR beta chain was profiled in a study of T cells in Graves' hyperthyroidism and ophthalmopathy. Every diagnosis used clinical symptoms, serum thyroxine and TRAb, thyroid ultrasound and orbital computed tomography. Concerning this clonotype: A much larger clonotype is one base distant, so this may be a read error.

The TCR beta CDR3 regions underwent amplification using RNA transcripts as the source. First-round RT-PCR with HTBI primers amplified the TCR CDR3 region. TCRdb recomputed calls from the multiplex PCR reads with MiXCR, one row per CDR3 protein. This repertoire shows around 800,000 distinct CDR3 sequences, roughly 40% found once; its top ten account for over 8%. The sample taken for sequencing was blood. This clonotype was obtained from a man aged 18-30 years with Graves' hyperthyroidism.

The CDR3 nucleotides read TGTGCCAGCAGCCACGAGGGTGAAGCTTTCTTT. This encodes CASSHEGEAFF. V is TRBV25-1 and J is TRBJ1-1; D gene unclear. Germline V gives CDR1 MGHDK, CDR2 SYGVNS. Between the trimmed V and J ends, which lost 6 bases and 7 bases, there was a span of 9 bases. The CDR3 spans 11 residues.